This record covers a single T cell receptor beta chain. This entry is derived from a study of blood T cell repertoires in COVID-19. As for the study in general: Sites across the United States, Italy and Spain contributed samples from acute and convalescent COVID-19. T cells, B-cell-depleted T cells, or PBMCs supplied cDNA or gDNA.

Under the authors' procedure: Amplification with reference gene primers provided the estimates of nucleated cell counts. This table comes from immunoSEQ multiplex PCR, and its TCRdb copy is limited to in-frame clones, with some not included. The V and J calls and clone size were taken over from that table, and D and trimming were inferred from the DNA. The repertoire holds some 250,000 clones, with around 86% as singletons. The V and J ends lost 6 bases and 4 bases respectively, with 9 bases between them. Germline loops: CDR1 SNHLY, CDR2 FYNNEI. The length of the CDR3 is 12 residues. Sequencing used peripheral blood. This receptor was obtained from a man older than 75 with acute or convalescent COVID-19. This chain joins TRBV2 and TRBJ1-1; a weak D match, TRBD1 (6 bases). For the CDR3, the DNA is TGTGCCAGCAGCTTGGACAGCACTGAAGCTTTCTTT. Protein: CASSLDSTEAFF. The variable domain in full, with the rest retrieved from reference TRBV2 and TRBJ1-1, is EPEVTQTPSHQVTQMGQEVILRCVPISNHLYFYWYRQILGQKVEFLVSFYNNEISEKSEIFDDQFSVERPDGSNFTLKIRSTKLEDSAMYFCASSLDSTEAFFGQGTRLTVV.